One and the same sample provided the 12 T cell receptor beta chains below, sequenced in a study of CXCR3-negative and CXCR3-positive naive CD8 T cells (dated by TCRdb to about 2019). Sequencing relied on a NextSeq 550. The Human TCR Profiling Kit (MiLaboratory) was used to make UMI-labeled 5' RACE TRB cDNA libraries. TCRdb reprocessed the public reads and reports one entry per CDR3 protein sequence, without DNA. For this sample, the table gives 92,000 or so distinct CDR3 sequences. 0.9% to 1.2% of the sample is in the top ten clones. Material for sequencing was naive CXCR3- CD8+ T cells from blood. Sample cell subset or site, as interpreted from the label and publication: CD45RO-CCR7+CD27+CD95- naive CD8+ T cells lacking CXCR3 (TNR3-). Every receptor here comes from a human donor in good health. Some clones in this sample may be carry-over from other donors' samples.

The chain couples TRBV29-1 to TRBJ1-2. Per germline, CDR1 SQVTM and CDR2 ANQGSEA. CDR3 length equals 13 residues. CDR3 residues: CSVEDRLFFGYTF. Based on the CDR3 plus reference TRBV29-1 and TRBJ1-2, the full variable domain is SAVISQKPSRDICQRGTSLTIQCQVDSQVTMMFWYRQQPGQSLTLIATANQGSEATYESGFVIDKFPISRPNLTFSTLTVSNMSPEDSSIYLCSVEDRLFFGYTFGSGTRLTVV.

The CDR3 sequence is CSAPGTSGGYSYNEQFF. V and J are TRBV20-1 and TRBJ2-1; TCRdb's D call, TRBD2, is unchecked because there is no DNA. Germline CDR1 DFQATT, CDR2 SNEGSKA (reference sequence). CDR3 length: 17 amino acids.

The rearrangement uses TRBV28 and TRBJ1-1; there is no DNA to check the TCRdb D call of TRBD1. CDR1 and CDR2 from the germline V gene are MDHEN and SYDVKM. This CDR3 contains 18 residues. The chain's CDR3 is CASSPAHIFGTVNTEAFF.

This sequence joins TRBV28 and TRBJ2-2; without DNA, the TCRdb call of TRBD1 cannot be checked. Per the germline V gene, CDR1 is MDHEN and CDR2 is SYDVKM. This CDR3 has 14 amino acids. The CDR3 sequence: CASSLTGVAGELFF.

This chain links TRBV7-9 with TRBJ2-1; TCRdb returns TRBD1, unconfirmable since there is no DNA. The CDR3 runs 11 residues. Germline CDR1 reads SEHNR; CDR2 reads FQNEAQ (reference sequence). The CDR3 loop reads CASSLGPGQFF.

V and J are TRBV7-6 and TRBJ2-2; TCRdb proposes TRBD2, but this gene call is untestable without DNA. This CDR3 has 18 amino acids. Germline V gene data show CDR1 as SGHVS and CDR2 as FNYEAQ. The CDR3 loop is CASSLATSGRGWTGELFF.

The rearrangement joins TRBV4-1 to TRBJ2-1. Germline V CDR1 and CDR2: MGHRA, YSYEKL. This CDR3 has 15 amino acids. CDR3 sequence: CASSLQSTNYNEQFF.

This rearrangement joins TRBV20-1 to TRBJ2-7; TCRdb names TRBD1, which stays unverified in the absence of DNA. Per germline, CDR1 DFQATT and CDR2 SNEGSKA (reference sequence). The CDR3 covers 14 residues. The CDR3 protein is CSAAYRGISYEQYF.

V is TRBV4-2 and J is TRBJ2-7; TCRdb names TRBD2, which stays unverified in the absence of DNA. The CDR3 totals 15 residues. Germline V CDR1 and CDR2: LGHNA, YNFKEQ. CDR3 amino acids: CASSQDVTSGSEQYF.

The chain joins TRBV12-3 or TRBV12-4 to TRBJ1-4. The CDR3 is 12 amino acids. This CDR3 reads CASSLVDEKLFF.

The chain recombines TRBV10-3 with TRBJ2-3; TCRdb designates TRBD1, a call that cannot be tested without DNA. Germline CDR1 ENHRY, CDR2 SYGVKD. The CDR3 is made up of 17 amino acids. The CDR3 loop is CAISEFWDRGQADTQYF.

This chain connects TRBV20-1 to TRBJ1-2. CDR1 is DFQATT, CDR2 SNEGSKA, per germline (reference sequence). The CDR3 is made up of 14 amino acids. CDR3 in amino acids: CSAHLGQTHYGYTF.